This TCR beta chain was recorded in a study of T cell responses to AZD1222 COVID-19 vaccine. The data were produced by immunoSEQ multiplex PCR, yet TCRdb's version contains in-frame clones alone and is incomplete. The sample has around 140,000 clones, approximately 86% seen once; the top ten hold under 7%. Losses at the gene ends were 3 bases for V and 2 bases for J; bases not matched to a gene: 2. The CDR3 runs 14 residues. Germline-derived CDR1 and CDR2 are SGHDT and YYEEEE. This chain connects TRBV5-6 to TRBJ2-7, with 10 nucleotides matching TRBD1. This specimen was peripheral blood, taken 28 days after the second dose of the MenACWY control vaccine. This TCR was recovered from an adult who received the MenACWY meningococcal vaccine as a control. The CDR3 is CASSYGTGAYEQYF. CDR3 sequence (DNA): TGTGCCAGCAGCTACGGGACAGGGGCCTACGAGCAGTACTTC.